The clone carrying this T cell receptor (beta chain) was seen repeatedly, ten times or more. As yet, its antigen is unknown. Sequencing libraries for TCR beta were prepared with iRepertoire HTBI primers and Arm-PCR of CDR3 regions. TCRdb re-derived calls from the multiplex PCR reads in MiXCR, one entry per CDR3 protein. In the table there are 380,000 or so distinct CDR3 sequences, 15% to 20% of which are singletons. V was pared by 2 bases and J by 2 bases, with 13 bases of the junction left unmatched. This CDR3 region has 19 residues. CDR1 and CDR2 (germline): MNHNS, SASEGT. Time point meaning: newly diagnosed GD, antithyroid drugs for less than 3 months. PBMC-derived RNA was used for the TCR library. The data originate from a study of regulatory T cells in long-lasting Graves disease. Across the whole study: Patients newly diagnosed with Graves' had been on antithyroid drugs for under 3 months.

Study-wide points: Persistent Graves' disease cases displayed lower TCR diversity than newly diagnosed ones.

The same specimen was also included in a second study, on T cells in Graves' hyperthyroidism and ophthalmopathy. That investigation notes: Researchers ran a first-round RT-PCR on the TCR CDR3 using the HTBI primer set. Ophthalmopathy was identified by the model a median 6.5 months ahead of onset.

The receptor comes from a young woman with Graves disease. The rearrangement uses TRBV6-1 and TRBJ2-7; the match to TRBD2 covers 12 bases. The sequenced sample was peripheral blood mononuclear cells (PBMCs), obtained at new diagnosis, from a patient treated with antithyroid drugs. CDR3 sequence reads: CASSELDWSSGRETYEQYF. For the CDR3, the DNA is TGTGCCAGCAGTGAATTAGACTGGTCTAGCGGGAGGGAAACCTACGAGCAGTACTTC.